The rows below give T cell receptor beta chains drawn from one sample of a study of T cell repertoires in cytomegalovirus infection. MiXCR, applied by TCRdb to the reads, yields one record per CDR3 protein. The table has 200,000 or so distinct CDR3 sequences, roughly a fifth seen once; the top ten hold about 2.9%. Sequenced input: PBMCs. Receptor source: a human donor in good health (CMV status not recorded). Some clones in this sample may be carry-over from other donors' samples. The CDR3 runs from the conserved cysteine through the conserved F or W. D genes are given only for firm matches. A clone size is listed for some rows: how often the clone was seen (once, few, many), or a class if it is expanded.

j_gene | d_gene | abundance | v_gene | CDR3aa | CDR3nt
TRBJ2-7 | . | few | TRBV30 | CAWSPAVGVPSEQYF | TGTGCCTGGAGTCCCGCCGTGGGGGTGCCTTCCGAGCAGTACTTC
TRBJ2-2 | . | . | TRBV10-3 | CAISVGQGNTGELFF | TGTGCCATCAGTGTAGGGCAGGGGAACACCGGGGAGCTGTTTTTT
TRBJ1-1 | . | . | TRBV19 | CASSEAVGTEAFF | TGTGCCAGTAGCGAAGCTGTCGGTACTGAAGCTTTCTTT
TRBJ2-7 | . | . | TRBV28 | CASMDYSYEQYF | TGTGCCAGCATGGACTACTCCTACGAGCAGTACTTC
TRBJ2-5 | TRBD2 | few | TRBV20-1 | CSAPEAGVRETQYF | TGCAGTGCCCCAGAAGCGGGAGTACGAGAGACCCAGTACTTC
TRBJ1-2 | . | . | TRBV28 | CASSSGLGPSYTF | TGTGCCAGCAGTTCGGGTCTCGGCCCGAGCTACACCTTC
TRBJ1-2 | . | . | TRBV18 | CASSPPDRQLNYGYTF | TGTGCCAGCTCACCACCTGACAGGCAATTAAACTATGGCTACACCTTC
TRBJ1-2 | TRBD1 | . | TRBV27 | CASSLLRTGGFSYGYTF | TGTGCCAGCAGCCTATTAAGGACAGGGGGTTTTTCCTATGGCTACACCTTC
TRBJ2-2 | . | . | TRBV11-1 | CASSLDRRHTGELFF | TGTGCCAGCAGCTTAGACAGGAGACACACCGGGGAGCTGTTTTTT
TRBJ2-7 | . | few | TRBV7-2 | CASSLSWSGPASSYEQYF | TGTGCCAGCAGCTTATCTTGGAGCGGGCCCGCCAGCTCCTACGAGCAGTACTTC
TRBJ1-1 | TRBD1 | many | TRBV7-8 | CASSRDRVEDTEAFF | TGTGCCAGCAGCCGGGACAGGGTAGAAGACACTGAAGCTTTCTTT
TRBJ2-2 | . | . | TRBV6-2/TRBV6-3 | CASCYPQAGAVKTGELFF | TGTGCCAGCTGTTACCCTCAGGCGGGGGCGGTAAAAACCGGGGAGCTGTTTTTT
TRBJ2-7 | . | many | TRBV7-2 | CASSLISVFARDITPYEQYF | TGTGCCAGCAGCTTAATCTCTGTCTTCGCCCGGGACATCACTCCCTACGAGCAGTACTTC
TRBJ2-7 | TRBD2 | . | TRBV10-3 | CAIRPTSGYEQYF | TGTGCCATCAGGCCGACTAGCGGCTACGAGCAGTACTTC
TRBJ1-1 | TRBD1 | . | TRBV10-3 | CAISLTGGPSNTEAFF | TGTGCCATCAGTCTAACAGGGGGCCCCTCGAACACTGAAGCTTTCTTT
TRBJ2-5 | TRBD1 | . | TRBV13 | CASSFGTGVPTQYF | TGTGCCAGCAGCTTCGGGACAGGGGTCCCGACCCAGTACTTC
TRBJ1-4 | . | many | TRBV7-2 | CASSPGGGTNEKLFF | TGTGCCAGCAGCCCCGGGGGGGGGACTAATGAAAAACTGTTTTTT
TRBJ2-3 | . | few | TRBV27 | CASSGGQSTDTQYF | TGTGCCAGCAGTGGAGGGCAAAGCACAGATACGCAGTATTTT
TRBJ1-2 | . | . | TRBV27 | CASKDSTYGYTF | TGTGCCAGCAAAGATTCCACCTATGGCTACACCTTC